These T cell receptor beta chains were read from a single sample in a study of PD-1 blockade in classical Hodgkin lymphoma. Some clones are missing from TCRdb's copy, which holds only in-frame ones; the method was immunoSEQ multiplex PCR. Seen here are around 40,000 clones, approximately 70% observed once, and the top ten hold less than 4%. Specimen: peripheral blood mononuclear cells (PBMCs), collected at baseline. Every receptor here comes from a human donor with classical Hodgkin lymphoma. Both conserved end residues are part of each CDR3. Fields, in order: V gene, J gene, CDR3 length, clone size, D gene, CDR3 protein, CDR3 DNA. D genes are given only for firm matches. Clone size is not always given. Where it is, it says once, few, many or a class for expanded clones.

v_gene: TRBV15
j_gene: TRBJ1-2
len: 13
abundance: .
d_gene: .
CDR3aa: CATSNRGVYGYTF
CDR3nt: TGTGCCACCAGCAATCGGGGCGTCTATGGCTACACCTTC

v_gene: TRBV6-6
j_gene: TRBJ2-7
len: 12
abundance: .
d_gene: .
CDR3aa: CASSAGAYEQYF
CDR3nt: TGTGCCAGCAGTGCAGGGGCGTATGAGCAGTACTTC

v_gene: TRBV29-1
j_gene: TRBJ1-3
len: 17
abundance: .
d_gene: .
CDR3aa: CSALNLDRTSSGNTIYF
CDR3nt: TGCAGCGCCCTTAACCTCGACAGGACGTCCTCTGGAAACACCATATATTTT

v_gene: TRBV6-6
j_gene: TRBJ2-5
len: 13
abundance: .
d_gene: TRBD1
CDR3aa: CASRGQIQETQYF
CDR3nt: TGTGCCAGCAGGGGACAGATACAAGAGACCCAGTACTTC

v_gene: TRBV5-4
j_gene: TRBJ2-1
len: 14
abundance: .
d_gene: .
CDR3aa: CASSLVSSYNEQFF
CDR3nt: TGTGCCAGCAGCTTGGTTAGCTCCTACAATGAGCAGTTCTTC

v_gene: TRBV18
j_gene: TRBJ1-6
len: 15
abundance: .
d_gene: .
CDR3aa: CASSPPTGRNSPLHF
CDR3nt: TGTGCCAGCTCTCCCCCGACCGGGAGGAATTCACCCCTCCACTTT

v_gene: TRBV2
j_gene: TRBJ1-1
len: 15
abundance: .
d_gene: .
CDR3aa: CASTLQGPSFTEAFF
CDR3nt: TGTGCCAGCACCTTACAGGGACCGTCGTTCACTGAAGCTTTCTTT

v_gene: TRBV2
j_gene: TRBJ2-1
len: 12
abundance: .
d_gene: TRBD2
CDR3aa: CASGGEDAGQFF
CDR3nt: TGTGCCAGCGGGGGGGAGGACGCCGGACAGTTCTTC

v_gene: TRBV27
j_gene: TRBJ1-2
len: 13
abundance: once
d_gene: .
CDR3aa: CASSHPWDNGYTF
CDR3nt: TGTGCCAGCAGTCACCCCTGGGACAATGGCTACACCTTC

v_gene: TRBV13
j_gene: TRBJ1-2
len: 16
abundance: .
d_gene: TRBD1
CDR3aa: CASSLVGTGGGGGYTF
CDR3nt: TGTGCCAGCAGCTTAGTGGGAACAGGGGGCGGCGGTGGCTACACCTTC

v_gene: TRBV6-5
j_gene: TRBJ1-2
len: 11
abundance: .
d_gene: .
CDR3aa: CASTGGYGYTF
CDR3nt: TGTGCCAGCACGGGGGGATATGGCTACACCTTC

v_gene: TRBV15
j_gene: TRBJ1-2
len: 19
abundance: .
d_gene: TRBD1
CDR3aa: CATSRLYRDREGGDYGYTF
CDR3nt: TGTGCCACCAGCAGATTATACCGGGACAGGGAAGGTGGTGACTATGGCTACACCTTC

v_gene: TRBV11-2
j_gene: TRBJ2-7
len: 15
abundance: .
d_gene: TRBD2
CDR3aa: CASSLEAGALYEQYF
CDR3nt: TGTGCCAGCAGCTTAGAAGCGGGGGCCTTATACGAGCAGTACTTC

v_gene: TRBV2
j_gene: TRBJ2-7
len: 14
abundance: .
d_gene: .
CDR3aa: CASSDWRGAYEQYF
CDR3nt: TGTGCCAGCAGTGACTGGAGGGGAGCATACGAGCAGTACTTC

v_gene: TRBV6-5
j_gene: TRBJ2-1
len: 15
abundance: few
d_gene: TRBD2
CDR3aa: CASSYSAGGRNEQFF
CDR3nt: TGTGCCAGCAGTTACTCTGCGGGAGGGAGGAATGAGCAGTTCTTC

v_gene: TRBV11-2
j_gene: TRBJ2-3
len: 15
abundance: few
d_gene: .
CDR3aa: CASRPPGDSTDTQYF
CDR3nt: TGTGCCAGCAGACCTCCGGGGGATAGCACAGATACGCAGTATTTT

v_gene: TRBV5-1
j_gene: TRBJ2-1
len: 12
abundance: .
d_gene: .
CDR3aa: CASSDSDDEQFF
CDR3nt: TGCGCCAGCAGCGATAGCGATGATGAGCAGTTCTTC

v_gene: TRBV10-3
j_gene: TRBJ1-1
len: 12
abundance: .
d_gene: .
CDR3aa: CANQGVNTEAFF
CDR3nt: TGTGCCAACCAGGGCGTGAACACTGAAGCTTTCTTT

v_gene: TRBV2
j_gene: TRBJ2-7
len: 11
abundance: .
d_gene: .
CDR3aa: CASSEINEQYF
CDR3nt: TGTGCCAGCAGTGAAATAAACGAGCAGTACTTC

v_gene: TRBV6-6
j_gene: TRBJ2-7
len: 16
abundance: few
d_gene: .
CDR3aa: CASSYSRALSSYEQYF
CDR3nt: TGTGCCAGCAGTTATTCGAGGGCGTTATCCTCCTACGAGCAGTACTTC

v_gene: TRBV7-6
j_gene: TRBJ2-2
len: 17
abundance: .
d_gene: TRBD2
CDR3aa: CASSSRLAGGPFGELFF
CDR3nt: TGTGCCAGCAGCTCCAGACTAGCGGGAGGGCCCTTCGGGGAGCTGTTTTTT

v_gene: TRBV9
j_gene: TRBJ2-2
len: 13
abundance: .
d_gene: TRBD1
CDR3aa: CASGQGYTGELFF
CDR3nt: TGTGCCAGTGGACAGGGATACACCGGGGAGCTGTTTTTT

v_gene: TRBV4-1
j_gene: TRBJ1-1
len: 12
abundance: .
d_gene: .
CDR3aa: CASSQTYTEAFF
CDR3nt: TGCGCCAGCAGCCAGACATACACTGAAGCTTTCTTT

v_gene: TRBV18
j_gene: TRBJ2-5
len: 16
abundance: .
d_gene: .
CDR3aa: CASSPGDWTDQETQYF
CDR3nt: TGTGCCAGCTCACCTGGGGATTGGACAGACCAAGAGACCCAGTACTTC

v_gene: TRBV9
j_gene: TRBJ2-2
len: 22
abundance: .
d_gene: TRBD2
CDR3aa: CASSVEITASGGADSSTGELFF
CDR3nt: TGTGCCAGCAGCGTAGAAATAACGGCTAGCGGGGGGGCGGATTCGAGCACCGGGGAGCTGTTTTTT

v_gene: TRBV5-5
j_gene: TRBJ2-7
len: 13
abundance: .
d_gene: TRBD1
CDR3aa: CASSSTGFREQYF
CDR3nt: TGTGCCAGCAGTTCGACAGGGTTCAGGGAGCAGTACTTC

v_gene: TRBV6-5
j_gene: TRBJ2-1
len: 15
abundance: once
d_gene: .
CDR3aa: CASRGASGFYNEQFF
CDR3nt: TGTGCCAGCAGGGGGGCATCGGGGTTCTACAATGAGCAGTTCTTC

v_gene: TRBV9
j_gene: TRBJ2-7
len: 16
abundance: .
d_gene: TRBD1
CDR3aa: CASSPSGGQGAYEQYF
CDR3nt: TGTGCCAGCAGCCCTTCCGGAGGACAGGGGGCCTACGAGCAGTACTTC

v_gene: TRBV14
j_gene: TRBJ2-7
len: 11
abundance: .
d_gene: .
CDR3aa: CASSVNYEQYF
CDR3nt: TGTGCCAGCAGCGTGAACTACGAGCAGTACTTC

v_gene: TRBV30
j_gene: TRBJ2-7
len: 12
abundance: few
d_gene: .
CDR3aa: CAWSVQGDEQYF
CDR3nt: TGTGCCTGGAGTGTACAGGGAGACGAGCAGTACTTC

v_gene: TRBV28
j_gene: TRBJ1-3
len: 19
abundance: .
d_gene: TRBD1
CDR3aa: CASSSYRTGSTSNRNTIYF
CDR3nt: TGTGCCAGCAGTTCCTACCGGACAGGCTCGACGAGTAATAGAAACACCATATATTTT

v_gene: TRBV7-2
j_gene: TRBJ2-3
len: 14
abundance: .
d_gene: .
CDR3aa: CASSLDPVLGTQYF
CDR3nt: TGTGCCAGCAGCTTAGATCCCGTACTCGGTACGCAGTATTTT

v_gene: TRBV4-3
j_gene: TRBJ2-7
len: 17
abundance: .
d_gene: .
CDR3aa: CASSQDQSTALHYEQYF
CDR3nt: TGCGCCAGCAGCCAAGATCAAAGTACAGCCCTCCACTACGAGCAGTACTTC